The present entry profiles one T cell receptor (beta chain) with its context. TCRdb keeps only in-frame clones here, not all; method: immunoSEQ multiplex PCR. The table records approximately 40,000 clones, 87% of them present only once. The CDR3 is 15 residues long. Trimming pared 2 bases from V and 5 bases from J, leaving 15 bases between. Germline loops: CDR1 SEHNR, CDR2 FQNEAQ (reference sequence). These data are taken from a study of blood T cell repertoires in COVID-19. This chain links TRBV7-9 with TRBJ2-5; D may be TRBD2 (6 bases). The receptor was derived from a man aged 55 to 70 with acute or convalescent COVID-19. Sequenced: peripheral blood. The CDR3 loop reads CASSLLRDLLETQYF. The CDR3 DNA sequence: TGTGCCAGCAGCTTATTACGGGACTTGCTGGAGACCCAGTACTTC.